This T cell receptor beta chain was captured by sequencing in a study of early T cells in non-severe SARS-CoV-2 infection. Regarding the study as a whole: In VDJdb matching, anti-spike CD8 responses were favored while private and CD4 specificities went missing.

In the library, individual cDNA molecules carried attached unique molecular identifiers. Via MiXCR, TCRdb re-called the 5' RACE reads, giving one row per CDR3 protein. The profile covers more than 20,000 distinct CDR3 sequences, with around 4% appearing a single time and around 20% taken by the ten largest. V lost 9 bases and J 0 bases, leaving 8 bases between the germline ends. This CDR3 has 12 amino acids. Germline V CDR1 and CDR2: MNHEY, SVGAGI. Concerning this clonotype: Its antigen is currently unknown.

V gene TRBV6-5 combines with J gene TRBJ1-1; D gene unclear. The source is an adult who was a healthcare worker with PCR-confirmed SARS-CoV-2 infection or an uninfected control (not recorded which). Specimen: whole blood. DNA for the CDR3: TGTGCCAGTTACAGATTGAACACTGAAGCTTTCTTT. As protein: CASYRLNTEAFF.